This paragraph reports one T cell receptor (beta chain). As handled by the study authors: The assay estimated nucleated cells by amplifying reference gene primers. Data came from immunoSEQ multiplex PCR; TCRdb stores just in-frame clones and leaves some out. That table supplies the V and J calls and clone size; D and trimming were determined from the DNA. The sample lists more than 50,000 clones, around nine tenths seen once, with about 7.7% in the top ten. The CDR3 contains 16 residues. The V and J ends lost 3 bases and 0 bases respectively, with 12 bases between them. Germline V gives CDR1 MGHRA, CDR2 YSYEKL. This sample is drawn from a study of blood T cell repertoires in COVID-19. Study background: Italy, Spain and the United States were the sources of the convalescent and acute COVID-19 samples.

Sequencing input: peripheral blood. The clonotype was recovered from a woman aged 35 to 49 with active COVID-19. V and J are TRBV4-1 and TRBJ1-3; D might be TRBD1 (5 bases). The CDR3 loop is CASSHKTGSSGNTIYF. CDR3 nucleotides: TGCGCCAGCAGCCACAAAACAGGTAGCTCTGGAAACACCATATATTTT.